A single sample is the source of the 10 T cell receptor beta chains below, sequenced in a study of human T cells and chemical hapten exposure. TCRdb re-analysed the RACE reads in MiXCR, keeping a single row per CDR3 protein. In the table there are fewer than 150,000 distinct CDR3 sequences, roughly 13% of which are singletons. This sample's time point: pre-sensitization, week 0. The treatment is: therapeutic diphenylcyclopropenone sensitization with weekly scalp DPC. Sequences were derived from whole blood, sampled in connection with sensitization to the hapten diphenylcyclopropenone (DPC). These receptors were obtained from a woman aged 18-29 years with alopecia areata. Some clones in this sample may be carry-over from other donors' samples.

The V gene is TRBV15, the J gene TRBJ1-6, with D uncertain. There are 16 residues in the CDR3. CDR1 LNHNV and CDR2 YYDKDF come from the germline V gene (reference sequence). Trimming stripped 0 bases from V and 7 bases from J, with 13 bases between. The CDR3 loop is CATSRDLGIRNSPLHF. The CDR3, as DNA: TGTGCCACCAGCAGAGATCTAGGGATCCGCAATTCACCCCTCCACTTT.

This clonotype has a count of ten or more. The chain joins TRBV20-1 to TRBJ2-3, with 9 nucleotides matching TRBD1. CDR1 DFQATT and CDR2 SNEGSKA come from the germline V gene (reference sequence). V shed 5 bases and J 0 bases; nucleotides not matched to a gene: 3. The CDR3 totals 14 residues. The DNA for the CDR3 is TGCAGTGCTCCACAGGGGGCAAGCACAGATACGCAGTATTTT. Its protein product is CSAPQGASTDTQYF.

This clonotype was counted at least ten times. The chain couples TRBV20-1 to TRBJ2-1; tentative D call: TRBD1 (5 bases). Trimming left V 6 bases short and J 6 bases short, with 21 bases between. The CDR3 spans 15 residues. Germline V gene lookup returns CDR1 DFQATT and CDR2 SNEGSKA (reference sequence). Written as DNA, the CDR3 is TGCAGTGCCAGCCCTCTTGGACACAACCTCAATGAGCAGTTCTTC. Translated, it gives CSASPLGHNLNEQFF.

In this sample, this clonotype turned up many times. The J gene is TRBJ1-6, the V gene TRBV5-6; no clear D gene. Trimming shortened V by 1 base and J by 2 bases, and 7 bases separated the two germline ends. The CDR3 extends over 15 amino acids. CDR1 is SGHDT and CDR2 is YYEEEE in the germline V gene. DNA for the CDR3: TGTGCCAGCAGCTTGTGGGGAACCTATAATTCACCCCTCCACTTT. Its translation is CASSLWGTYNSPLHF. Combining the CDR3 with reference TRBV5-6 and TRBJ1-6 gives the whole variable domain DAGVTQSPTHLIKTRGQQVTLRCSPKSGHDTVSWYQQALGQGPQFIFQYYEEEERQRGNFPDRFSGHQFPNYSSELNVNALLLGDSALYLCASSLWGTYNSPLHFGNGTRLTVT.

V usage is TRBV11-2 and J usage is TRBJ1-4, with D hard to call. The CDR3 sequence is 14 residues long. The germline V gene has CDR1 SGHAT and CDR2 FQNNGV. Trimming took off 6 bases at V and 7 bases at J, with 15 bases between the two ends. As DNA, the CDR3 is TGTGCCAGCAGTTTCACCCGGCGGGGTGAAAAACTGTTTTTT. It specifies CASSFTRRGEKLFF.

This clonotype was seen a few times. The chain couples TRBV28 to TRBJ1-2; D gene uncertain. Trimming stripped 5 bases from V and 8 bases from J, with 12 bases between. This CDR3 has 12 residues. Germline CDR1 is MDHEN and CDR2 is SYDVKM. The CDR3 DNA follows: TGTGCCAGCAGTCAAAACCTCAAAGGCTACACCTTC. This codes for CASSQNLKGYTF.

This clonotype occurred a few times. This sequence joins TRBV7-2 and TRBJ2-7, with D unresolved. The CDR3 has 16 amino acids. The V gene lost 5 bases and the J gene lost 3 bases, with 20 bases spanning the gap. CDR1 is SGHTA, CDR2 FQGNSA, per germline. CDR3 sequence (DNA): TGTGCCAGCAGCCTCGTGCTCTTTGGGCTATACTACGAGCAGTACTTC. Translated, it gives CASSLVLFGLYYEQYF. Combining the CDR3 with reference TRBV7-2 and TRBJ2-7 gives the whole variable domain GAGVSQSPSNKVTEKGKDVELRCDPISGHTALYWYRQSLGQGLEFLIYFQGNSAPDKSGLPSDRFSAERTGGSVSTLTIQRTQQEDSAVYLCASSLVLFGLYYEQYFGPGTRLTVT.

This clonotype was recorded a few times. The chain has TRBV7-2 and TRBJ2-6, with a tentative D call TRBD1 (5 bases). Trimming left V 0 bases short and J 2 bases short, with 11 bases between. CDR3 size: 17 residues. Germline V lookup: CDR1 SGHTA, CDR2 FQGNSA. The CDR3 DNA is TGTGCCAGCAGCTTAGCAGGCAGGGTGACTGGGGCCAACGTCCTGACTTTC. Translation gives CASSLAGRVTGANVLTF.

This chain connects TRBV11-2 to TRBJ1-1, with no clear D. Germline CDR1 SGHAT, CDR2 FQNNGV. V was cut by 5 bases and J by 10 bases, with 14 bases left in between. The CDR3 is 12 amino acids. CDR3 nucleotide sequence: TGTGCCAGCAGCCCGTCGGGCGCGGGAGCTTTCTTT. Protein product: CASSPSGAGAFF.

V is TRBV20-1 and J is TRBJ2-3, with 10 bases matching TRBD2. This CDR3 is 16 amino acids long. V was pared by 2 bases and J by 3 bases, with 8 bases of the junction left unmatched. Germline CDR1 DFQATT, CDR2 SNEGSKA (reference sequence). CDR3 in amino acids: CSARSAGGPGTDTQYF. As DNA, the CDR3 is TGCAGTGCTAGATCAGCGGGGGGGCCAGGGACAGATACGCAGTATTTT.